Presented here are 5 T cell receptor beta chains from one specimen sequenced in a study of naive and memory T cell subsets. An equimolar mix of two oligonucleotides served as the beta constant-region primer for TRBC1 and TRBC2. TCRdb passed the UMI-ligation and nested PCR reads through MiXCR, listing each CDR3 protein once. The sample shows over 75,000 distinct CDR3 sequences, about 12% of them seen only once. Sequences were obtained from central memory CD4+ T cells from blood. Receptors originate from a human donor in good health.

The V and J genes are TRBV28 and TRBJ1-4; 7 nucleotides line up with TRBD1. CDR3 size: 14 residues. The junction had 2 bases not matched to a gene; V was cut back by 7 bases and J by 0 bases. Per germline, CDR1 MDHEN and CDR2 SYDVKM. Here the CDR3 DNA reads TGTGCCAGCACAGGGGGAGCAACTAATGAAAAACTGTTTTTT. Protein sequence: CASTGGATNEKLFF.

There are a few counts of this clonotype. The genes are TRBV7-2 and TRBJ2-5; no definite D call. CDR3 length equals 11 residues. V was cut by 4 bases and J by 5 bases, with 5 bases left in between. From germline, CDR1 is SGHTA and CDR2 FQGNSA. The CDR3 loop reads CASSSHETQYF. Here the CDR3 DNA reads TGTGCCAGCAGCTCTCATGAGACCCAGTACTTC.

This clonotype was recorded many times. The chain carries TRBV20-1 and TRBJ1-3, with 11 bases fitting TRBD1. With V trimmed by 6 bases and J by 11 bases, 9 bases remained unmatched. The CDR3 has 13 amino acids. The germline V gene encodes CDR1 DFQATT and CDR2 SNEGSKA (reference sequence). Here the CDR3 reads CSAGTGGGLPIYF. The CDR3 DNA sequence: TGCAGTGCCGGGACAGGGGGAGGATTGCCCATATATTTT.

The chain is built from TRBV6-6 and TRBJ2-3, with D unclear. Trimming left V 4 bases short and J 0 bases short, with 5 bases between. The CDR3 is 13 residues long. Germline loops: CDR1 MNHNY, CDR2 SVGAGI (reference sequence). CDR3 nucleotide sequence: TGTGCCAGCAGTTGGAAGAGCACAGATACGCAGTATTTT. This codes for CASSWKSTDTQYF.

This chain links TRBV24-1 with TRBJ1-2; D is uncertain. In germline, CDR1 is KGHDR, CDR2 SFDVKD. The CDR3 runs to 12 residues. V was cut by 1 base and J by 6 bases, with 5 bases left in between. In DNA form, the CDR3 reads TGTGCCACCAGTGATTTTAGGAATGGCTACACCTTC. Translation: CATSDFRNGYTF.